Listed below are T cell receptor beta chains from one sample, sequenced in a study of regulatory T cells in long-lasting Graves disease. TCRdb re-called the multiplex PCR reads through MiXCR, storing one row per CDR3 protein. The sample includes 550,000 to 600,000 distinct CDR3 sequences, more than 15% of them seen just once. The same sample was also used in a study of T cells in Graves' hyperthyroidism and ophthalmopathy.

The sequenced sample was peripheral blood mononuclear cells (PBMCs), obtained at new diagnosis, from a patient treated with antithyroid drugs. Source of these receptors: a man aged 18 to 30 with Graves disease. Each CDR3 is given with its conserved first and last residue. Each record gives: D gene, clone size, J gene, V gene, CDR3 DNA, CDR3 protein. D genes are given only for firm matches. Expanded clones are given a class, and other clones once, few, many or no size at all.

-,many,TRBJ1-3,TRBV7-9,TGTGCCAGCAGCCCCCTAGGCAACTCTGGAAACACCATATATTTT,CASSPLGNSGNTIYF
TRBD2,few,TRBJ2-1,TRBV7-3,TGTGCCAGCAGCTTAACTATTCGGACTAGCGGGAGGGGTAATGAGCAGTTCTTC,CASSLTIRTSGRGNEQFF
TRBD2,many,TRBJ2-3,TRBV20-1,TGCAGTGCTAGAGTCCCTAGCGGACGCACAGATACGCAGTATTTT,CSARVPSGRTDTQYF
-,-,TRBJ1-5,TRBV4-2,TGTGCCAGCAGCCAAGATTCGGGCAGCCTAGGTGCGTTTCATTTT,CASSQDSGSLGAFHF
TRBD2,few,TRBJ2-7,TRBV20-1,TGCAGTGCAGCCCCTACTAGCGGAGCCTCTTTCTACGAGCAGTACTTC,CSAAPTSGASFYEQYF
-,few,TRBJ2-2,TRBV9,TGTGCCAGCAGCGCCGTAGCGGCTCAATATACCGGGGAGCTGTTTTTT,CASSAVAAQYTGELFF
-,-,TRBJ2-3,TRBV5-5,TGTGCCAGCAGTTTAGGACCCAACGGAGATACGCAGTATTTT,CASSLGPNGDTQYF
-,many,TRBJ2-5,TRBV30,TGTGCCTGGAGTGTAAATTGGGGAGAGACCCAGTACTTC,CAWSVNWGETQYF
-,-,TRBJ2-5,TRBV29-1,TGCAGCGTGGCCCGGGACAAAGAGACCCAGTACTTC,CSVARDKETQYF
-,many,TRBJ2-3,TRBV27,TGTGCCAGCAGCTCCGCTCCGATCGGTAACCCCCATACGCAGTATTTT,CASSSAPIGNPHTQYF
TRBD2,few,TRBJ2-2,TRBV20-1,TGCAGTGCTAGAGACTGGGGAGGTAGCGGGGTTTTGAACACCGGGGAGCTGTTTTTT,CSARDWGGSGVLNTGELFF
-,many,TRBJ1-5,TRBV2,TGTGCCAGCAGTGGAAGCGATCAGCCCCAGCATTTT,CASSGSDQPQHF
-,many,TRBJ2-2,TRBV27,TGTGCCAGCTTCGGATGGAACACCGGGGAGCTGTTTTTT,CASFGWNTGELFF
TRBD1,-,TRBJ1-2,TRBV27,TGTGCCAGCAGGGCACAGGGGGCCTATGGCTACACCTTC,CASRAQGAYGYTF
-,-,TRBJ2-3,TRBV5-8,TGTGCCAGCAGCTTGCCCCTAGGGGAGCGAGGCACAGATACGCAGTATTTT,CASSLPLGERGTDTQYF
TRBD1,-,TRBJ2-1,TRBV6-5,TGTGCCAGCAGTTACCCCGGGACAGGGGGCTACAATGAGCAGTTCTTC,CASSYPGTGGYNEQFF
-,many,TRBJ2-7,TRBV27,TGTGCCAGCAGCGTAGTAGGCTACGAGCAGTACTTC,CASSVVGYEQYF
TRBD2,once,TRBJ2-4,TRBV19,TGTGCCAGTTGGACTAGTAGGCCCCCTACCTTAGCCAAAAACATTCAGTACTTC,CASWTSRPPTLAKNIQYF
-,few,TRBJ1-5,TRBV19,TGTGCCAGTAGTATAGATAAGGGGATGGGTCATCAGCCCCAGCATTTT,CASSIDKGMGHQPQHF
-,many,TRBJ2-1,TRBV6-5,TGTGCCAGCAGTTATCGATTGGGCGGGACCTACAATGAGCAGTTCTTC,CASSYRLGGTYNEQFF
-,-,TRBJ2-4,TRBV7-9,TGTGCCAGCAGCTTACCGGTCGGGGTCTTTGCCAAAAACATTCAGTACTTC,CASSLPVGVFAKNIQYF
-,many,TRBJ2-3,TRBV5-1,TGTGCCAGCAGTTCCGGGGGAGATACGCAGTATTTT,CASSSGGDTQYF